This TCR beta chain was sequenced in a study of shared T cell receptors in the human thymus. Only in-frame clones appear in the TCRdb table, and some are missing; sequencing was by immunoSEQ multiplex PCR. The sample consists of a few hundred thousand clones, more than 85% of them appearing once. Germline CDR1 is KGHSH and CDR2 is LQKENI. The CDR3 contains 16 residues. The germline V and J ends were trimmed by 0 bases and 2 bases, with 13 bases remaining between them. The chain joins TRBV18 to TRBJ2-5; D is perhaps TRBD1 or TRBD2 (5 bases each). The sequence was obtained from a human donor. Sequenced material: thymocytes. The CDR3 region is CASSPPEGTEQETQYF. Here the CDR3 DNA reads TGTGCCAGCTCACCACCGGAAGGGACGGAACAAGAGACCCAGTACTTC.